The 32 T cell receptor beta chains below all came from one sample that was sequenced in a study of T cell responses to AZD1222 COVID-19 vaccine. Assay: immunoSEQ multiplex PCR; the TCRdb copy retains only in-frame clones and omits some. The sample shows 140,000 to 150,000 clones, approximately 85% of them seen only once. This sample comprised peripheral blood, obtained on day 0 of AZD1222 vaccination. The receptors originated from an adult in good health.

This clone came up once. The V call is TRBV29-1, the J call TRBJ1-2; D remains ambiguous. The CDR3 contains 13 residues. V lost 4 bases, J lost 8 bases, and 17 bases lay in between. CDR1 and CDR2 from the germline V gene are SQVTM and ANQGSEA. The chain's CDR3 is CSVAVPETAGYTF. The CDR3 DNA reads as TGCAGCGTTGCGGTCCCGGAGACCGCAGGCTACACCTTC.

This clone appeared a single time. The V call is TRBV10-2, the J call TRBJ2-4; TRBD2 is a possible D gene (6 bases). The CDR3 totals 14 residues. Germline V gene lookup returns CDR1 WSHSY and CDR2 SAAADI. Trimming took off 5 bases at V and 3 bases at J, with 11 bases between the two ends. CDR3 DNA: TGCGCCAGCAGTTCGGGACTCAGCAAAAACATTCAGTACTTC. Translation: CASSSGLSKNIQYF.

The chain combines TRBV30 with TRBJ1-1; 8 nucleotides line up with TRBD1. Germline V gives CDR1 GTSNPN, CDR2 SVGIG (reference sequence). The CDR3 covers 15 residues. V gave up 4 bases and J gave up 8 bases; unmatched junction bases: 15. CDR3 coding DNA: TGTGCCTGGACAGGGGGCAAGTTTATGGTATTGGAAGCTTTCTTT. Its translation is CAWTGGKFMVLEAFF.

This chain uses TRBV18 with TRBJ1-1; possibly TRBD1 for D (5 bases). This CDR3 region has 15 residues. The germline CDR1 and CDR2 sequences are KGHSH and LQKENI. Trimming removed 4 bases from V and 5 bases from J, with 17 bases in between. In DNA form, the CDR3 reads TGTGCCAGCTCACTTCGGGCCCCGGGGGGGACTGAAGCTTTCTTT. Translated, it gives CASSLRAPGGTEAFF.

This clone was seen more than once but under ten times. The rearrangement joins TRBV5-1 to TRBJ2-7; 8 bases align to TRBD1. With 0 bases clipped from V and 2 bases from J, the junction kept 4 bases outside the gene matches. Per the germline V gene, CDR1 is SGHRS and CDR2 is YFSETQ. This CDR3 is 15 amino acids long. The DNA for the CDR3 is TGCGCCAGCAGCTTGGGGACAGGGCCAGCCTACGAGCAGTACTTC. This codes for CASSLGTGPAYEQYF.

The chain is built from TRBV19 and TRBJ2-1; no clear D gene. Germline loops: CDR1 LNHDA, CDR2 SQIVND (reference sequence). V was trimmed by 3 bases and J by 5 bases, leaving 8 bases between them. The CDR3 runs 13 residues. This CDR3 reads CASSMHINNEQFF. DNA for the CDR3: TGTGCCAGTAGTATGCATATTAACAATGAGCAGTTCTTC.

The rearrangement uses TRBV7-6 and TRBJ2-1; 8 bases agree with TRBD2. V shed 1 base, J shed 0 bases, and the junction held 5 bases outside the gene matches. The CDR3 runs to 17 residues. Germline values: CDR1 SGHVS, CDR2 FNYEAQ. CDR3 DNA: TGTGCCAGCAGCTTAGGGGAGCGGGGGAGCTCCTACAATGAGCAGTTCTTC. Its translation is CASSLGERGSSYNEQFF. Full variable domain (rest looked up from reference TRBV7-6 and TRBJ2-1): GAGVSQSPRYKVTKRGQDVALRCDPISGHVSLYWYRQALGQGPEFLTYFNYEAQQDKSGLPNDRFSAERPEGSISTLTIQRTEQRDSAMYRCASSLGERGSSYNEQFFGPGTRLTVL.

Points on this clone: One end of the junction fails to match germline, which may point to a read error. The rearrangement links TRBV19 to TRBJ1-4; 10 bases match TRBD1. The V gene's germline CDR1 is LNHDA and CDR2 SQIVND (reference sequence). The CDR3 has 16 residues. CDR3 in amino acids: CTSSIGTGDLGEKLFF. The CDR3 DNA sequence: TGTACCAGTAGTATCGGGACAGGGGATTTGGGAGAAAAACTGTTTTTT.

The chain is built from TRBV18 and TRBJ2-1; D is ambiguous. Germline V gene data show CDR1 as KGHSH and CDR2 as LQKENI. V was shortened by 2 bases and J by 3 bases, with 8 bases between the two germline ends. CDR3 length: 14 residues. The CDR3 protein is CASSPGMDYNEQFF. CDR3 sequence (DNA): TGTGCCAGCTCACCAGGCATGGACTACAATGAGCAGTTCTTC. Based on the CDR3 plus reference TRBV18 and TRBJ2-1, the full variable domain is NAGVMQNPRHLVRRRGQEARLRCSPMKGHSHVYWYRQLPEEGLKFMVYLQKENIIDESGMPKERFSAEFPKEGPSILRIQQVVRGDSAAYFCASSPGMDYNEQFFGPGTRLTVL.

The chain carries TRBV12-3 or TRBV12-4 and TRBJ1-1, with D possibly matching TRBD1 (5 bases). This CDR3 has 13 amino acids. The germline V and J ends were trimmed by 3 bases and 5 bases, with 10 bases remaining between them. The DNA for the CDR3 is TGTGCCAGCAGTTTGAGGGACGGTACTGAAGCTTTCTTT. It codes for CASSLRDGTEAFF.

In nucleotides, the CDR3 is TGTGCCAGCAGCCTAGGGGGGGCAAGTCAGCCCCAGCATTTT. It codes for CASSLGGASQPQHF. The chain couples TRBV28 to TRBJ1-5; perhaps TRBD1 as D (6 bases). The CDR3 sequence is 14 residues long. CDR1 and CDR2 (germline): MDHEN, SYDVKM. Trimming removed 6 bases from V and 6 bases from J, with 15 bases in between.

Remarks on this clone: Germline and junction disagree at one end, which may indicate a read error. V gene TRBV13 combines with J gene TRBJ2-2; 13 bases fit TRBD2. Germline loops: CDR1 PRHDT, CDR2 FYEKMQ (reference sequence). This CDR3 region has 17 residues. The CDR3 loop is CASSLGLAGANTGELFF. In DNA form, the CDR3 reads TGTGCCAGCAGCCTAGGACTAGCGGGGGCGAACACCGGGGAGCTGTTTTTT.

The chain joins TRBV19 to TRBJ2-5; no clear D gene. The V gene lost 6 bases and the J gene lost 5 bases, with 22 bases spanning the gap. CDR1 is LNHDA, CDR2 SQIVND, per germline (reference sequence). The CDR3 is made up of 16 amino acids. The CDR3 is CASRWSWSLGWETQYF. In nucleotides, the CDR3 is TGTGCCAGTAGATGGTCGTGGAGTCTCGGTTGGGAGACCCAGTACTTC.

This clone was counted a few times. V gene TRBV11-2 combines with J gene TRBJ1-1; 12 bases match TRBD1. CDR3 length: 17 residues. The V gene end was trimmed by 5 bases and the J gene end by 2 bases; junction bases not matched to a gene: 9. In germline, CDR1 is SGHAT, CDR2 FQNNGV. CDR3: CASSPGTGGVVNTEAFF. The CDR3 nucleotides read TGTGCCAGCAGCCCCGGGACAGGGGGCGTTGTCAACACTGAAGCTTTCTTT. Together with reference TRBV11-2 and TRBJ1-1, the CDR3 gives the full variable domain: EAGVAQSPRYKIIEKRQSVAFWCNPISGHATLYWYQQILGQGPKLLIQFQNNGVVDDSQLPKDRFSAERLKGVDSTLKIQPAKLEDSAVYLCASSPGTGGVVNTEAFFGQGTRLTVV.

CDR3 amino acids: CASSIPGQGNNEQFF. The DNA for the CDR3 is TGTGCCAGCAGTATACCGGGACAGGGGAACAATGAGCAGTTCTTC. V gene TRBV7-9 combines with J gene TRBJ2-1, with 10 nucleotides matching TRBD1. J gave up 5 bases and V 6 bases, and 7 bases lay outside the gene matches. Germline CDR1 and CDR2: SEHNR and FQNEAQ (reference sequence). The CDR3 contains 15 residues.

This chain uses TRBV2 with TRBJ1-5, with D unresolved. CDR3 length: 12 amino acids. Trimming left V 3 bases short and J 16 bases short, with 16 bases between. The V gene's germline CDR1 is SNHLY and CDR2 FYNNEI. The CDR3 DNA reads as TGTGCCAGCAGTGAGGGTTTTGCGGGCCCTCATTTT. Protein product: CASSEGFAGPHF.

The chain combines TRBV11-1 with TRBJ2-5, with D perhaps TRBD2 (6 bases). CDR3 size: 15 residues. Germline V lookup: CDR1 SGHAT, CDR2 FQDESV (reference sequence). Trimming removed 5 bases from V and 7 bases from J, with 20 bases in between. CDR3 coding DNA: TGTGCCAGCAGCCCGTTCGGGGACTCCTCAGGGACCCAGTACTTC. It yields the protein CASSPFGDSSGTQYF.

This clone was found once. The rearrangement joins TRBV3-1 (or the pseudogene TRBV3-2) to TRBJ2-7, with TRBD1 matching 9 bases. Unmatched junction bases numbered 11, after V lost 4 bases and J lost 7 bases. The CDR3 covers 15 residues. Germline V lookup: CDR1 LGHDT, CDR2 YNNKEL (reference sequence). The CDR3 bases are TGTGCCAGCAGCCTAGGTGGGACAGGGCCGGTGGAGCAGTACTTC. This translates into CASSLGGTGPVEQYF.

The chain carries TRBV7-9 and TRBJ1-2; weak D call: TRBD1 (5 bases). The CDR3 totals 13 residues. In germline, CDR1 is SEHNR, CDR2 FQNEAQ (reference sequence). V gave up 4 bases and J gave up 4 bases, with 10 bases separating them. CDR3 in amino acids: CASSSQGSYGYTF. In DNA form, the CDR3 reads TGTGCCAGCAGCTCGCAGGGATCCTATGGCTACACCTTC.

V usage is TRBV27 and J usage is TRBJ1-4; weak D call: TRBD1 (6 bases). V lost 5 bases and J 7 bases, leaving 11 bases between the germline ends. This CDR3 region has 13 residues. Germline loops: CDR1 MNHEY, CDR2 SMNVEV (reference sequence). The CDR3 DNA follows: TGTGCCAGCAGTCCGACAGGACCTGAAAAACTGTTTTTT. It encodes CASSPTGPEKLFF.

The genes are TRBV27 and TRBJ1-2; 7 nucleotides match TRBD1. This CDR3 contains 14 residues. Germline CDR1 is MNHEY and CDR2 is SMNVEV (reference sequence). J was trimmed by 4 bases and V by 6 bases; bases with no gene match: 8. DNA of the CDR3: TGTGCCAGCAGCCGACAGGGCGGAACCTATGGCTACACCTTC. Translated: CASSRQGGTYGYTF.

The rearrangement links TRBV12-3 or TRBV12-4 to TRBJ2-5; D not certain. The CDR3 contains 13 residues. Between the trimmed V and J ends, which lost 6 bases and 5 bases, there was a span of 13 bases. Here the CDR3 DNA reads TGTGCCAGCAGACCCCGGATCGCGGAGACCCAGTACTTC. Encoded protein: CASRPRIAETQYF.

The chain recombines TRBV6-5 with TRBJ2-3; D possibly corresponds to TRBD2 (5 bases). V gave up 8 bases and J gave up 0 bases, with 9 bases separating them. The germline gives CDR1 MNHEY, CDR2 SVGAGI. The CDR3 contains 13 residues. The CDR3 reads CASGRVSTDTQYF. The CDR3 DNA reads TGTGCCAGCGGGCGGGTTAGCACAGATACGCAGTATTTT.

The J gene is TRBJ2-1, the V gene TRBV24-1; 12 bases are shared with TRBD2. Germline CDR1 reads KGHDR; CDR2 reads SFDVKD. The V and J ends lost 4 bases and 5 bases, in that order; junction bases with no gene match: 5. The CDR3 has 16 residues. CDR3 protein: CATSDAGLAGNNEQFF. The CDR3 coding sequence is TGTGCCACCAGTGACGCAGGACTAGCGGGAAACAATGAGCAGTTCTTC.

The CDR3 nucleotides read TGTGCCAGCAGCGTAGTCCTAGCGGGGGCCTACAATGAGCAGTTCTTC. It specifies CASSVVLAGAYNEQFF. The V gene is TRBV9, the J gene TRBJ2-1, with 10 bases aligning to TRBD2. The V and J ends lost 0 bases and 2 bases, in that order; junction bases with no gene match: 2. CDR1 and CDR2 (germline): SGDLS, YYNGEE. The CDR3 loop spans 16 amino acids.

This sequence joins TRBV6-1 and TRBJ1-6; 8 nucleotides align to TRBD1. Per germline, CDR1 MNHNS and CDR2 SASEGT. CDR3 length: 17 amino acids. V lost 4 bases to trimming and J lost 0 bases; unmatched junction nucleotides: 5. CDR3 in DNA: TGTGCCAGCAGTGGGAGGACAGGGAGCTCCTATAATTCACCCCTCCACTTT. It is translated as CASSGRTGSSYNSPLHF.

The chain carries TRBV28 and TRBJ2-7; no definite D call. This CDR3 is built from 16 residues. Trimming removed 7 bases at V and 0 bases at J, with 19 bases between. CDR1 is MDHEN and CDR2 is SYDVKM in the germline V gene. The CDR3 loop reads CASIPNWGTLSYEQYF. The CDR3 region has the DNA TGTGCCAGCATCCCCAATTGGGGAACCCTCTCCTACGAGCAGTACTTC. Drawing the rest from reference TRBV28 and TRBJ2-7, the complete variable domain is DVKVTQSSRYLVKRTGEKVFLECVQDMDHENMFWYRQDPGLGLRLIYFSYDVKMKEKGDIPEGYSVSREKKERFSLILESASTNQTSMYLCASIPNWGTLSYEQYFGPGTRLTVT.

The rearrangement uses TRBV27 and TRBJ1-1; D uncertain. Trimming took 0 bases from V and 6 from J, leaving 8 bases between them. Germline CDR1 and CDR2: MNHEY and SMNVEV (reference sequence). The CDR3 extends over 13 amino acids. This CDR3 is CASSLSPVAEAFF. As DNA, the CDR3 is TGTGCCAGCAGTTTATCCCCGGTCGCTGAAGCTTTCTTT.

The chain employs TRBV3-1 (or the pseudogene TRBV3-2) and TRBJ1-6, with D hard to call. Germline CDR1 is LGHDT and CDR2 is YNNKEL (reference sequence). The CDR3 loop spans 17 amino acids. The V and J ends lost 5 bases and 12 bases respectively, with 26 bases between them. CDR3 sequence: CASSSLTRGTDVRPLHF. CDR3 in DNA: TGTGCCAGCAGCTCCCTTACGAGAGGTACAGACGTGAGACCCCTCCACTTT.

The V and J genes are TRBV30 and TRBJ1-2; tentatively, D is TRBD1 (5 bases). The length of the CDR3 is 12 residues. Trimming removed 1 base at V and 4 bases at J, with 7 bases between. Germline V gives CDR1 GTSNPN, CDR2 SVGIG (reference sequence). The CDR3 loop reads CAWSGGFYGYTF. The DNA for the CDR3 is TGTGCCTGGAGTGGGGGCTTCTATGGCTACACCTTC. Based on the CDR3 plus reference TRBV30 and TRBJ1-2, the full variable domain is SQTIHQWPATLVQPVGSPLSLECTVEGTSNPNLYWYRQAAGRGLQLLFYSVGIGQISSEVPQNLSASRPQDRQFILSSKKLLLSDSGFYLCAWSGGFYGYTFGSGTRLTVV.

This chain uses TRBV18 with TRBJ2-7; 7 nucleotides line up with TRBD2. The germline V gene has CDR1 KGHSH and CDR2 LQKENI. J lost 4 bases, V lost 3 bases, and 0 bases had no gene match. The CDR3 has 12 residues. The CDR3 nucleotides are TGTGCCAGCTCACCGCGGGAGTACGAGCAGTACTTC. It codes for CASSPREYEQYF.

The sample holds many counts of this clone. This chain joins TRBV28 and TRBJ1-6, with TRBD1 as a possible D gene (6 bases). Trimming took off 0 bases at V and 10 bases at J, with 10 bases between the two ends. Per the germline V gene, CDR1 is MDHEN and CDR2 is SYDVKM. The CDR3 length is 14 residues. Here the CDR3 reads CASSLWDSLSPLHF. In nucleotides, the CDR3 is TGTGCCAGCAGTTTATGGGACAGTTTATCACCCCTCCACTTT.